The next 23 T cell receptor beta chains were all read from a single sample in a study of TIL therapy for anti-PD-1-resistant metastatic lung cancer. The time point: pre-treatment sample, taken before nivolumab and TIL therapy. Pleural nodules or supraclavicular lymph nodes made up most of the excised metastases sampled. This was the immunoSEQ v3 assay. Sequenced by immunoSEQ multiplex PCR; TCRdb stores in-frame clones only, minus some. The repertoire has 95,000 or so clones, less than 70% of them found once; the top ten carry approximately 11%. Source: tumor tissue, taken at baseline. The receptors come from a person between 25 and 80 years old with non-small cell lung cancer.

The rearrangement uses TRBV18 and TRBJ2-7; either TRBD1 or TRBD2 may supply D (9 bases each). CDR3 length: 18 amino acids. CDR1 is KGHSH, CDR2 LQKENI, per germline. Trimming left V 1 base short and J 5 bases short, with 24 bases between. The CDR3 protein is CASSPRDRGSSGVNEQYF. CDR3 DNA: TGTGCCAGCTCACCACGCGACAGGGGGTCTAGCGGGGTCAACGAGCAGTACTTC.

This sequence joins TRBV27 and TRBJ2-5; maybe TRBD2 (6 bases). Trimming shortened V by 2 bases and J by 2 bases, and 15 bases separated the two germline ends. Germline CDR1 reads MNHEY; CDR2 reads SMNVEV (reference sequence). The CDR3 totals 16 residues. CDR3: CASSLRFASEQETQYF. Written as DNA, the CDR3 is TGTGCCAGCAGTTTAAGGTTTGCTAGCGAGCAAGAGACCCAGTACTTC.

The rearrangement links TRBV28 to TRBJ1-4, with TRBD1 identical over 8 bases. The CDR3 spans 15 residues. The germline V gene encodes CDR1 MDHEN and CDR2 SYDVKM. J lost 4 bases, V lost 3 bases, and 4 bases had no gene match. The CDR3, as DNA: TGTGCCAGCAGTTTCCGGGGACAGGTTAATGAAAAACTGTTTTTT. It codes for CASSFRGQVNEKLFF.

The chain recombines TRBV7-2 with TRBJ2-5; tentative D call: TRBD2 (6 bases). This CDR3 is built from 15 residues. The V and J ends lost 4 bases and 3 bases respectively, with 15 bases between them. Germline V gene sequence: CDR1 SGHTA, CDR2 FQGNSA. CDR3 region: CASSSVRGLEETQYF. CDR3 sequence (DNA): TGTGCCAGCAGCTCCGTGCGGGGACTTGAAGAGACCCAGTACTTC.

The chain carries TRBV2 and TRBJ2-4; no clear D. Trimming took off 6 bases at V and 7 bases at J, with 13 bases between the two ends. The length of the CDR3 is 13 residues. CDR1 and CDR2 from the germline V gene are SNHLY and FYNNEI. Here the CDR3 reads CASSGYGWNIQYF. The CDR3 nucleotides read TGTGCCAGCAGCGGTTACGGGTGGAACATTCAGTACTTC. Supplemented by reference TRBV2 and TRBJ2-4, the full variable domain reads EPEVTQTPSHQVTQMGQEVILRCVPISNHLYFYWYRQILGQKVEFLVSFYNNEISEKSEIFDDQFSVERPDGSNFTLKIRSTKLEDSAMYFCASSGYGWNIQYFGAGTRLSVL.

The chain recombines TRBV5-5 with TRBJ1-5; D gene uncertain. Germline values: CDR1 SGHKS, CDR2 YYEKEE (reference sequence). This CDR3 has 14 residues. The V end lost 1 base, the J end lost 1 base, and 6 bases lay between the germline ends. CDR3 coding DNA: TGTGCCAGCAGCTTGTCGCGGAGCAATCAGCCCCAGCATTTT. This gives the protein CASSLSRSNQPQHF.

The chain employs TRBV5-6 and TRBJ1-3, with a possible D match to TRBD1 (6 bases). V lost 2 bases, J lost 0 bases, and 9 bases lay in between. CDR1 SGHDT and CDR2 YYEEEE come from the germline V gene. The CDR3 is 15 amino acids. This CDR3 reads CASSFQGSSGNTIYF. CDR3 sequence (DNA): TGTGCCAGCAGCTTTCAGGGGAGCTCTGGAAACACCATATATTTT.

The chain joins TRBV7-2 to TRBJ2-3; 9 nucleotides align to TRBD2. The CDR3 consists of 15 residues. J gave up 0 bases and V 8 bases, and 6 bases lay outside the gene matches. Germline CDR1 SGHTA, CDR2 FQGNSA. The CDR3 loop is CASGGRATSTDTQYF. In DNA, the CDR3 is TGTGCCAGCGGCGGGAGGGCCACTAGCACAGATACGCAGTATTTT.

The V call is TRBV7-8, the J call TRBJ1-5, with 10 nucleotides matching TRBD1. V was clipped by 10 bases and J by 4 bases; unmatched bases: 1. Germline CDR1 is SGHVS and CDR2 is FQNEAQ. CDR3 length: 12 amino acids. The DNA for the CDR3 is TGTGCCACGGGACAGGGGAATCAGCCCCAGCATTTT. Its translation is CATGQGNQPQHF. Supplemented by reference TRBV7-8 and TRBJ1-5, the full variable domain reads GAGVSQSPRYKVAKRGQDVALRCDPISGHVSLFWYQQALGQGPEFLTYFQNEAQLDKSGLPSDRFFAERPEGSVSTLKIQRTQQEDSAVYLCATGQGNQPQHFGDGTRLSIL.

J is TRBJ2-7 and V is TRBV5-5; D gene unclear. V dropped 0 bases and J dropped 6 bases, with 13 bases sitting between them. The CDR3 covers 14 residues. Germline assignment: CDR1 SGHKS and CDR2 YYEKEE (reference sequence). The CDR3 loop is CASSLAASRSEQYF. The DNA of the CDR3 is TGTGCCAGCAGCTTGGCGGCTAGTCGGAGCGAGCAGTACTTC. The entire variable domain, with the rest obtained from reference TRBV5-5 and TRBJ2-7, is as follows: DAGVTQSPTHLIKTRGQQVTLRCSPISGHKSVSWYQQVLGQGPQFIFQYYEKEERGRGNFPDRFSARQFPNYSSELNVNALLLGDSALYLCASSLAASRSEQYFGPGTRLTVT.

The V and J genes are TRBV12-3 or TRBV12-4 and TRBJ1-2; D is unresolved. V gave up 6 bases and J gave up 1 base, with 3 bases separating them. The CDR3 is 11 residues long. The CDR3 DNA reads as TGTGCCAGCAGCCGTAACTATGGCTACACCTTC. The encoded protein is CASSRNYGYTF.

This clone occurred a few times. The chain joins TRBV28 to TRBJ2-2; no clear D gene. The germline V gene encodes CDR1 MDHEN and CDR2 SYDVKM. The CDR3 covers 12 residues. V lost 3 bases and J 6 bases, leaving 5 bases between the germline ends. The CDR3 region has the DNA TGTGCCAGCAGTTTCTGGGCCGGGGAGCTGTTTTTT. This translates into CASSFWAGELFF.

The chain joins TRBV6-5 to TRBJ2-5, with no clear D. Trimming removed 0 bases at V and 5 bases at J, with 13 bases between. Germline-derived CDR1 and CDR2 are MNHEY and SVGAGI. The CDR3 has 15 amino acids. The CDR3 region has the DNA TGTGCCAGCAGTTACTCGATTGGGTTACGGGAGACCCAGTACTTC. Translation: CASSYSIGLRETQYF.

This rearrangement joins TRBV4-3 to TRBJ1-1; D call uncertain. V lost 4 bases and J lost 4, with 13 bases in between. Germline assignment: CDR1 LGHNA and CDR2 YSLEER. This CDR3 is built from 14 residues. The CDR3 DNA sequence: TGCGCCAGCAGCCCGGATCCTTGGGGCACTGAAGCTTTCTTT. It yields the protein CASSPDPWGTEAFF.

The genes are TRBV5-1 and TRBJ2-3; D possibly corresponds to TRBD2 (6 bases). V lost 0 bases, J lost 4 bases, and 9 bases lay in between. The CDR3 is 14 residues long. Germline V CDR1 and CDR2: SGHRS, YFSETQ. The CDR3 protein is CASSLGGGADTQYF. For the CDR3, the DNA is TGCGCCAGCAGCTTGGGTGGCGGGGCAGATACGCAGTATTTT.

V is TRBV9 and J is TRBJ2-3, with D possibly matching TRBD1 (6 bases). Between the trimmed V and J ends, which lost 2 bases and 3 bases, there was a span of 13 bases. Germline V lookup: CDR1 SGDLS, CDR2 YYNGEE. This CDR3 spans 15 amino acids. CDR3: CASSVGWGRTDTQYF. DNA for the CDR3: TGTGCCAGCAGCGTTGGGTGGGGGCGGACAGATACGCAGTATTTT.

This clone was detected many times. V is TRBV4-1 and J is TRBJ2-7; no clear D gene. Trimming removed 1 base at V and 3 bases at J, with 13 bases between. The CDR3 has 15 residues. The germline CDR1 and CDR2 sequences are MGHRA and YSYEKL. The CDR3 is CASSQVSLSIYEQYF. DNA for the CDR3: TGCGCCAGCAGCCAAGTCTCCTTATCGATCTACGAGCAGTACTTC.

This chain joins TRBV5-4 and TRBJ2-7; 8 bases align to TRBD2. This CDR3 is 14 amino acids long. Germline V CDR1 and CDR2: SGHNT, YYREEE (reference sequence). Germline trimming cut 7 bases from V and 5 bases from J; bases unmatched to any gene: 11. CDR3: CASGVKSGSNEQYF. DNA of the CDR3: TGTGCCAGCGGAGTCAAGAGCGGGAGCAACGAGCAGTACTTC. The variable domain in full, completed from reference TRBV5-4 and TRBJ2-7, reads ETGVTQSPTHLIKTRGQQVTLRCSSQSGHNTVSWYQQALGQGPQFIFQYYREEENGRGNFPPRFSGLQFPNYSSELNVNALELDDSALYLCASGVKSGSNEQYFGPGTRLTVT.

Here the CDR3 reads CASSLGTDRVYEQYF. The CDR3 nucleotides are TGTGCCAGCAGCTTAGGGACGGACAGGGTCTACGAGCAGTACTTC. The J gene is TRBJ2-7, the V gene TRBV7-6; 8 bases are a match to TRBD1. The CDR3 loop spans 15 amino acids. V lost 1 base, J lost 3 bases, and 5 bases stayed unmatched. Germline V gene lookup returns CDR1 SGHVS and CDR2 FNYEAQ.

V is TRBV5-1 and J is TRBJ2-5; D ambiguous. Germline assignment: CDR1 SGHRS and CDR2 YFSETQ. CDR3 length: 14 amino acids. V was clipped by 2 bases and J by 2 bases, with 10 bases between them. The CDR3 coding sequence is TGCGCCAGCAGCTTTTGGCAGAGACAAGAGACCCAGTACTTC. It yields the protein CASSFWQRQETQYF.

The rearrangement links TRBV28 to TRBJ2-7; 8 bases map to TRBD1. CDR1 and CDR2 from the germline V gene are MDHEN and SYDVKM. The CDR3 spans 14 residues. With V trimmed by 6 bases and J by 2 bases, 6 bases remained unmatched. CDR3 region: CASRGQVTPYEQYF. DNA for the CDR3: TGTGCCAGCAGGGGACAGGTGACCCCCTACGAGCAGTACTTC.

The chain has TRBV19 and TRBJ2-1; 7 positions agree with TRBD2. The CDR3 totals 13 residues. The germline CDR1 and CDR2 sequences are LNHDA and SQIVND (reference sequence). The CDR3 sequence: CESGTSSYNEQFF. As DNA, the CDR3 is TGTGAGAGCGGGACGAGCTCCTACAATGAGCAGTTCTTC.

The chain carries TRBV24-1 and TRBJ2-5; no clear D. Germline V gene data show CDR1 as KGHDR and CDR2 as SFDVKD. The CDR3 runs to 15 residues. V lost 2 bases, J lost 0 bases, and 9 bases lay in between. CDR3 residues: CATSDSGRDQETQYF. The CDR3 coding sequence is TGTGCCACCAGTGATTCCGGACGGGACCAAGAGACCCAGTACTTC.